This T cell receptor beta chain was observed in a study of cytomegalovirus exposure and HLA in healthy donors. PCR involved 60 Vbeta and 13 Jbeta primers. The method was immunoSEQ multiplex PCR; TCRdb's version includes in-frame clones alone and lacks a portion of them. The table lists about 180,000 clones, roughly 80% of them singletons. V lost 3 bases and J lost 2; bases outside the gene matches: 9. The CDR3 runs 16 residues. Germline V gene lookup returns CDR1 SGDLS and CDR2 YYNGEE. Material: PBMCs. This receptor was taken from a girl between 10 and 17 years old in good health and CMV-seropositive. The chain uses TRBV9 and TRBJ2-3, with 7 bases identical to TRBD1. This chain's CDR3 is CASSGFGTANTDTQYF. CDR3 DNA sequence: TGTGCCAGCAGCGGCTTCGGGACAGCAAACACAGATACGCAGTATTTT.